The rows below give T cell receptor beta chains drawn from one sample of a study of T-cell memory formation after mild COVID-19. One entry per CDR3 protein, called by TCRdb with MiXCR from the 5' RACE reads. The table has under 350,000 distinct CDR3 sequences, around 15% seen once. Sample: PBMCs or a T cell subset sorted from them (not recorded which). The receptors here all came from a man aged 18 to 30 who had mild COVID-19 (a few samples of this study predate the infection). Cell type and time point are not known. The CDR3 runs from the conserved cysteine through the conserved F or W.

TRBV25-1,TRBJ2-1,CASSGSSGGYNEQFF
TRBV9,TRBJ1-3,CASSVEVGAGNTIYF
TRBV5-1,TRBJ2-7,CASSTGLASYEQYF
TRBV24-1,TRBJ1-1,CATSGGQGDTEAFF
TRBV7-2,TRBJ1-5,CASSLGQTNQPQHF
TRBV18,TRBJ2-2,CASSSDRRYTGELFF
TRBV12-3/TRBV12-4,TRBJ2-2,CASSLGGYTGVLFF
TRBV7-2,TRBJ2-3,CASSSQAGGHADTQYF
TRBV29-1,TRBJ2-2,CSAIWREQRELFF
TRBV11-2,TRBJ2-7,CASSQGTRFYEQYF
TRBV7-9,TRBJ2-5,CASSLGGRGRQETQYF
TRBV6-6,TRBJ2-3,CASSSRQGVGTDTQYF
TRBV6-5,TRBJ2-2,CASSPHADPANTGELFF
TRBV5-1,TRBJ2-5,CASSPGTGTFTYQETHYF
TRBV12-3/TRBV12-4,TRBJ2-3,CASSHRDRGTDTQYF
TRBV4-1,TRBJ1-2,CASSQPQGLGYGYTF